The next 18 T cell receptor beta chains were all read from a single sample in a study of shared clonotypes between healthy human individuals. This table comes from immunoSEQ multiplex PCR, and its TCRdb copy is limited to in-frame clones, with some not included. Among about 2 million clones listed, 95% were seen once. The sample was naive CD4+ T cells sorted from blood. Subset denoted: CD45RA+ positively selected. Source of these receptors: a man younger than 35 in good health.

The chain employs TRBV7-9 and TRBJ2-3; D could derive from TRBD1 or TRBD2 (5 bases each). Germline V gene data show CDR1 as SEHNR and CDR2 as FQNEAQ (reference sequence). The ends were cut back, 5 bases at V and 4 bases at J, with 13 bases in the middle. This CDR3 has 14 amino acids. The CDR3 sequence: CASSLSVGADTQYF. In DNA, the CDR3 is TGTGCCAGCAGCCTGAGCGTGGGGGCAGATACGCAGTATTTT. The entire variable domain, with the rest obtained from reference TRBV7-9 and TRBJ2-3, is as follows: DTGVSQNPRHKITKRGQNVTFRCDPISEHNRLYWYRQTLGQGPEFLTYFQNEAQLEKSRLLSDRFSAERPKGSFSTLEIQRTEQGDSAMYLCASSLSVGADTQYFGPGTRLTVL.

The gene calls are TRBV30 and TRBJ1-3, with a tentative D call TRBD1 (5 bases). Trimming stripped 3 bases from V and 3 bases from J, with 12 bases between. Germline V gene sequence: CDR1 GTSNPN, CDR2 SVGIG (reference sequence). The CDR3 sequence is 14 residues long. The CDR3 nucleotides are TGTGCCTGGAGGTCCGGGACGGTTGGAAACACCATATATTTT. This gives the protein CAWRSGTVGNTIYF.

The V gene is TRBV11-2, the J gene TRBJ2-3; a weak D match, TRBD2 (5 bases). Per the germline V gene, CDR1 is SGHAT and CDR2 is FQNNGV. V lost 1 base, J lost 4 bases, and 12 bases lay in between. The CDR3 is 15 residues long. DNA of the CDR3: TGTGCCAGCAGCTTAGCTGGTAGCGTTCCAGATACGCAGTATTTT. Residues: CASSLAGSVPDTQYF.

This clone was counted a single time. The chain recombines TRBV5-1 with TRBJ1-5, with TRBD1 as a possible D gene (5 bases). There are 14 residues in the CDR3. Germline V gives CDR1 SGHRS, CDR2 YFSETQ. V gave up 4 bases and J gave up 1 base, with 9 bases separating them. The CDR3 reads CASSRDGSNQPQHF. As DNA, the CDR3 is TGCGCCAGCAGCAGGGACGGGAGCAATCAGCCCCAGCATTTT. The variable domain in full, completed from reference TRBV5-1 and TRBJ1-5, reads KAGVTQTPRYLIKTRGQQVTLSCSPISGHRSVSWYQQTPGQGLQFLFEYFSETQRNKGNFPGRFSGRQFSNSRSEMNVSTLELGDSALYLCASSRDGSNQPQHFGDGTRLSIL.

This chain uses TRBV15 with TRBJ2-4, with 9 bases fitting TRBD1. Losses at the gene ends were 2 bases for V and 8 bases for J; bases not matched to a gene: 7. Germline values: CDR1 LNHNV, CDR2 YYDKDF (reference sequence). This CDR3 spans 15 amino acids. CDR3: CATSRPGTGLDIQYF. CDR3 bases: TGTGCCACCAGCAGACCAGGGACAGGGTTGGACATTCAGTACTTC.

This chain links TRBV28 with TRBJ2-5; TRBD1 matches at 7 bases. With 2 bases clipped from V and 0 bases from J, the junction kept 3 bases outside the gene matches. The CDR3 runs 15 residues. Germline V gene lookup returns CDR1 MDHEN and CDR2 SYDVKM. The CDR3 sequence is CASSLPDRYQETQYF. The CDR3 DNA reads TGTGCCAGCAGTTTACCGGACAGGTACCAAGAGACCCAGTACTTC.

The chain recombines TRBV12-5 with TRBJ2-2, with a possible D match to TRBD2 (6 bases). Per germline, CDR1 LGHNT and CDR2 FRNRAP. The CDR3 extends over 12 amino acids. Trimming left V 6 bases short and J 7 bases short, with 9 bases between. CDR3 protein: CASGLGLGELFF. DNA of the CDR3: TGTGCTAGTGGGCTGGGACTCGGGGAGCTGTTTTTT.

The chain has TRBV18 and TRBJ1-5; 8 bases match TRBD1. Germline V gene sequence: CDR1 KGHSH, CDR2 LQKENI. The CDR3 is 16 amino acids. With 1 base clipped from V and 3 bases from J, the junction kept 5 bases outside the gene matches. The CDR3 DNA is TGTGCCAGCTCACCACAGGGACAGGAGAACAATCAGCCCCAGCATTTT. Its protein product is CASSPQGQENNQPQHF.

This clone appeared a single time. The genes are TRBV5-4 and TRBJ2-3; either TRBD1 or TRBD2 may supply D (6 bases each). The CDR3 runs 16 residues. Trimming took off 3 bases at V and 4 bases at J, with 18 bases between the two ends. Germline V gene data show CDR1 as SGHNT and CDR2 as YYREEE (reference sequence). The DNA of the CDR3 is TGTGCCAGCAGCTCGGAACAGGGAGGTCATGCAGATACGCAGTATTTT. Translated: CASSSEQGGHADTQYF.

The V call is TRBV6-5, the J call TRBJ2-5; D is possibly TRBD2 (7 bases). CDR3 length: 15 residues. CDR1 MNHEY and CDR2 SVGAGI come from the germline V gene. V was cut by 6 bases and J by 3 bases, with 17 bases left in between. The CDR3 DNA is TGTGCCAGCAGGAAAGGGGGGGAGGGGGAAGAGACCCAGTACTTC. Its translation is CASRKGGEGEETQYF.

A single count supports this clone. This rearrangement joins TRBV6-1 to TRBJ1-5; D uncertain. The CDR3 is 13 residues long. V dropped 5 bases and J dropped 6 bases, with 11 bases sitting between them. Germline V gene lookup returns CDR1 MNHNS and CDR2 SASEGT. CDR3 nucleotide sequence: TGTGCCAGCAGTCGGTCGGGCCTTCAGCCCCAGCATTTT. Encoded protein: CASSRSGLQPQHF.

In regard to this clone: Other DNA variants within this sample encode the same CDR3. The chain has TRBV2 and TRBJ2-3; D is uncertain. The length of the CDR3 is 12 residues. The germline gives CDR1 SNHLY, CDR2 FYNNEI. Deletions cut 4 bases from V and 2 bases from J, with 4 bases between. The DNA for the CDR3 is TGTGCCAGCAGTGGCGACACAGATACGCAGTATTTT. Encoded protein: CASSGDTDTQYF.

The J gene is TRBJ2-5, the V gene TRBV13; D is ambiguous. The CDR3 extends over 14 amino acids. Germline V gene sequence: CDR1 PRHDT, CDR2 FYEKMQ (reference sequence). Trimming took 2 bases from V and 4 from J, leaving 11 bases between them. The CDR3 region has the DNA TGTGCCAGCAGCTTACTCCCAGCCGCAGAGACCCAGTACTTC. Translation: CASSLLPAAETQYF.

This rearrangement joins TRBV5-1 to TRBJ2-1; 8 nucleotides match TRBD1. Per germline, CDR1 SGHRS and CDR2 YFSETQ. V was clipped by 2 bases and J by 8 bases; unmatched bases: 6. CDR3 size: 14 residues. CDR3 DNA sequence: TGCGCCAGCAGCTTCGACAGGGGCCACGATGAGCAGTTCTTC. Encoded protein: CASSFDRGHDEQFF.

This clone was seen just once. This chain joins TRBV10-3 and TRBJ2-7; TRBD1 matches 8 bases. Germline CDR1 is ENHRY and CDR2 is SYGVKD. Trimming removed 6 bases from V and 0 bases from J; junction bases left unmatched: 4. The CDR3 runs 14 residues. The CDR3 loop is CAIRRGTGSYEQYF. CDR3 DNA sequence: TGTGCCATCAGACGCGGGACAGGCTCCTACGAGCAGTACTTC.

V gene TRBV18 combines with J gene TRBJ2-3; D uncertain. Germline V gene sequence: CDR1 KGHSH, CDR2 LQKENI. The CDR3 is made up of 14 amino acids. Trimming removed 1 base at V and 1 base at J, with 6 bases between. The CDR3 bases are TGTGCCAGCTCACCACGGAGCGGCACAGATACGCAGTATTTT. Amino acid sequence: CASSPRSGTDTQYF.

The CDR3 DNA reads as TGCGCCAGCAGCCCGACTAGCGGGAGTCTAAGGTCCTACGAGCAGTACTTC. Translation gives CASSPTSGSLRSYEQYF. The chain joins TRBV5-1 to TRBJ2-7, with 12 bases lining up with TRBD2. With V trimmed by 4 bases and J by 1 base, 9 bases remained unmatched. The CDR3 runs 17 residues. CDR1 and CDR2 from the germline V gene are SGHRS and YFSETQ.

The CDR3 sequence: CASGLETTTEAFF. CDR3 in DNA: TGTGCTAGTGGTTTAGAAACAACCACTGAAGCTTTCTTT. The chain is built from TRBV12-5 and TRBJ1-1, with unresolved D. Germline loops: CDR1 LGHNT, CDR2 FRNRAP. V was clipped by 3 bases and J by 4 bases, with 9 bases between them. The CDR3 is 13 amino acids.